This entry lists 32 T cell receptor beta chains sequenced from one sample in a study of CD8 T cells in Susac syndrome. RNA in amounts of roughly 0.45 to 1 ug was reverse transcribed with random hexamers. TCRdb itself ran the immunoSEQ multiplex PCR reads through MiXCR, one entry per CDR3 protein. Of roughly 170,000 distinct CDR3 sequences in the sample, about 93% were seen once. The sequenced material came from CD4+ T cells from PBMCs. The receptors were gathered from a human donor with multiple sclerosis.

The V call is TRBV5-1, the J call TRBJ1-1, with D unclear. Germline loops: CDR1 SGHRS, CDR2 YFSETQ. The length of the CDR3 is 15 residues. V was clipped by 1 base and J by 0 bases, with 10 bases between them. The chain's CDR3 is CASSLSTSMNTEAFF. The CDR3 nucleotides read TGCGCCAGCAGCTTGTCGACATCTATGAACACTGAAGCTTTCTTT.

V is TRBV20-1 and J is TRBJ2-5; 11 bases align to TRBD1. This CDR3 spans 13 amino acids. V dropped 6 bases and J dropped 5; count of bases not matched to a gene: 5. Germline V gene data show CDR1 as DFQATT and CDR2 as SNEGSKA (reference sequence). The CDR3 region is CSAPDRGLETQYF. CDR3 DNA sequence: TGCAGTGCCCCGGACAGGGGGCTGGAGACCCAGTACTTC.

This clonotype was picked up a small number of times. V gene TRBV6-1 combines with J gene TRBJ2-2; 9 nucleotides agree with TRBD1. The CDR3 sequence is 16 residues long. CDR1 and CDR2 from the germline V gene are MNHNS and SASEGT. J lost 4 bases, V lost 5 bases, and 8 bases had no gene match. The DNA for the CDR3 is TGTGCCAGCAGTCCTCCGGGACAGGGACGCACCGGGGAGCTGTTTTTT. It specifies CASSPPGQGRTGELFF.

The chain has TRBV9 and TRBJ2-7; 7 bases agree with TRBD1. The CDR3 loop spans 14 amino acids. CDR1 and CDR2 (germline): SGDLS, YYNGEE. V trimming: 0 bases; J trimming: 3 bases; junction bases outside the gene matches: 3. The CDR3 spells CASSVGGGGYEQYF. The CDR3 DNA reads TGTGCCAGCAGCGTAGGAGGGGGCGGCTACGAGCAGTACTTC.

V gene TRBV5-1 combines with J gene TRBJ2-1, with 7 bases matching TRBD2. After removal of 4 bases from V and 1 base from J, the junction contained 5 bases not matched to a gene. The germline V gene encodes CDR1 SGHRS and CDR2 YFSETQ. The CDR3 covers 15 residues. For the CDR3, the DNA is TGCGCCAGCAGCCTCAGCGGGAAATCCTACAATGAGCAGTTCTTC. Translated, it gives CASSLSGKSYNEQFF.

This chain links TRBV4-2 with TRBJ1-3, with D perhaps matching TRBD1 (6 bases). There are 14 residues in the CDR3. Trimming shortened V by 2 bases and J by 8 bases, and 13 bases separated the two germline ends. The germline gives CDR1 LGHNA, CDR2 YNFKEQ. CDR3 nucleotide sequence: TGTGCCAGCAGCCAACCCCGGGGGGCGGACACCATATATTTT. Its protein product is CASSQPRGADTIYF.

V and J are TRBV27 and TRBJ1-5; 9 bases are shared with TRBD1. This CDR3 spans 13 amino acids. After removal of 6 bases from V and 6 bases from J, the junction contained 3 bases not matched to a gene. CDR1 and CDR2 (germline): MNHEY, SMNVEV (reference sequence). CDR3 protein: CASSGTGTQPQHF. CDR3 nucleotide sequence: TGTGCCAGCAGCGGGACAGGGACTCAGCCCCAGCATTTT.

This chain links TRBV6-1 with TRBJ2-2; TRBD2 is a possible D gene (5 bases). Germline-derived CDR1 and CDR2 are MNHNS and SASEGT. The V gene lost 6 bases and the J gene lost 2 bases, with 19 bases spanning the gap. The CDR3 has 17 amino acids. This CDR3 reads CASSPGSGVRNTGELFF. The DNA of the CDR3 is TGTGCCAGCAGCCCGGGAAGCGGAGTCAGAAACACCGGGGAGCTGTTTTTT.

This chain connects TRBV2 to TRBJ2-7, with D perhaps TRBD2 (5 bases). From germline, CDR1 is SNHLY and CDR2 FYNNEI. The V and J ends lost 3 bases and 0 bases respectively, with 9 bases between them. The CDR3 has 14 residues. CDR3 coding DNA: TGTGCCAGCAGTGAGGCTAGCTTCTCCTACGAGCAGTACTTC. It is translated as CASSEASFSYEQYF.

This clonotype has only one observation. This rearrangement joins TRBV11-2 to TRBJ2-7; maybe TRBD1 (5 bases). CDR1 SGHAT and CDR2 FQNNGV come from the germline V gene. V was trimmed by 6 bases and J by 1 base, leaving 13 bases between them. CDR3 size: 14 residues. CDR3 DNA sequence: TGTGCCAGCAGAAGTCCCAGACAGTCCTACGAGCAGTACTTC. Translating gives CASRSPRQSYEQYF.

This chain joins TRBV9 and TRBJ1-6, with 9 bases fitting TRBD1. V was pared by 4 bases and J by 10 bases, with 15 bases of the junction left unmatched. The germline V gene has CDR1 SGDLS and CDR2 YYNGEE. The CDR3 extends over 17 amino acids. CDR3 amino acids: CASSLTTGGLSGSPLHF. CDR3 DNA: TGTGCCAGCAGCTTAACGACAGGGGGGTTATCTGGATCACCCCTCCACTTT.

V and J are TRBV5-1 and TRBJ1-5, with unresolved D. This CDR3 comprises 13 residues. The V end lost 4 bases, the J end lost 8 bases, and 13 bases lay between the germline ends. CDR1 SGHRS and CDR2 YFSETQ come from the germline V gene. The CDR3 region is CASSLDPDEPQHF. The DNA of the CDR3 is TGCGCCAGCAGCCTTGATCCGGATGAGCCCCAGCATTTT.

This chain connects TRBV18 to TRBJ1-1; a weak D match, TRBD1 (5 bases). CDR1 and CDR2 from the germline V gene are KGHSH and LQKENI. V was shortened by 3 bases and J by 10 bases, with 18 bases between the two germline ends. The CDR3 extends over 14 amino acids. In DNA form, the CDR3 reads TGTGCCAGCTCACCGCCCGGGACCCCCAAGGGAGCTTTCTTT. This codes for CASSPPGTPKGAFF.

The chain carries TRBV27 and TRBJ1-4; 8 bases are a match to TRBD1. Trimming took 4 bases from V and 8 from J; bases not matched to a gene: 9. This CDR3 contains 15 residues. Germline lookup yields CDR1 MNHEY and CDR2 SMNVEV (reference sequence). The CDR3 region is CASSSADRVREKLFF. CDR3 nucleotide sequence: TGTGCCAGCAGTTCCGCGGACAGGGTGCGGGAAAAACTGTTTTTT. The variable domain in full, with the rest retrieved from reference TRBV27 and TRBJ1-4, is EAQVTQNPRYLITVTGKKLTVTCSQNMNHEYMSWYRQDPGLGLRQIYYSMNVEVTDKGDVPEGYKVSRKEKRNFPLILESPSPNQTSLYFCASSSADRVREKLFFGSGTQLSVL.

V usage is TRBV21-1 and J usage is TRBJ1-2; the table's D call, TRBD1, was not checked against the DNA. TRBV21-1 is noted as a pseudogene. This CDR3 has 12 residues. CDR3 nucleotides: TGTGCCAGCACGGGAACCCGCTATGGCTACACCTTC. Its translation is CASTGTRYGYTF.

In this sample, this clonotype turned up a few times. The J gene is TRBJ1-1, the V gene TRBV12-3 or TRBV12-4; 7 positions agree with TRBD1. The V and J ends lost 7 bases and 3 bases, in that order; junction bases with no gene match: 8. The CDR3 consists of 14 residues. CDR3 region: CASTPSTGHTEAFF. Written as DNA, the CDR3 is TGTGCCAGCACTCCGTCGACAGGGCACACTGAAGCTTTCTTT.

V and J are TRBV28 and TRBJ1-1; 7 bases align to TRBD1. In germline, CDR1 is MDHEN, CDR2 SYDVKM. With 6 bases clipped from V and 6 bases from J, the junction kept 13 bases outside the gene matches. The CDR3 length is 15 residues. CDR3 in DNA: TGTGCCAGCAGGCCAAGACAGGGTTTTCCCCCTGAAGCTTTCTTT. It is translated as CASRPRQGFPPEAFF.

This chain links TRBV10-3 with TRBJ2-3; weak D call: TRBD2 (5 bases). CDR3 size: 14 residues. Germline CDR1 and CDR2: ENHRY and SYGVKD. Trimming took off 4 bases at V and 5 bases at J, with 13 bases between the two ends. For the CDR3, the DNA is TGTGCCATCAGTGTTAGCGATGGAGGAGATACGCAGTATTTT. Its protein is CAISVSDGGDTQYF.

The CDR3 reads CASNSGQSQTDTQYF. The DNA of the CDR3 is TGTGCCAGCAACTCAGGACAGAGTCAAACAGATACGCAGTATTTT. The V and J genes are TRBV6-1 and TRBJ2-3; TRBD1 is a possible D gene (6 bases). The CDR3 sequence is 15 residues long. V lost 7 bases, J lost 3 bases, and 17 bases lay in between. Per germline, CDR1 MNHNS and CDR2 SASEGT.

The chain links TRBV30 to TRBJ2-7, with D tentatively TRBD2 (5 bases). V was trimmed by 1 base and J by 3 bases, leaving 13 bases between them. This CDR3 has 14 amino acids. The germline V gene has CDR1 GTSNPN and CDR2 SVGIG (reference sequence). CDR3 nucleotide sequence: TGTGCCTGGAGTGATCCTAGGGAGTACTACGAGCAGTACTTC. Its protein product is CAWSDPREYYEQYF. The entire variable domain, with the rest obtained from reference TRBV30 and TRBJ2-7, is as follows: SQTIHQWPATLVQPVGSPLSLECTVEGTSNPNLYWYRQAAGRGLQLLFYSVGIGQISSEVPQNLSASRPQDRQFILSSKKLLLSDSGFYLCAWSDPREYYEQYFGPGTRLTVT.

In this sample, this clonotype turned up once. This sequence joins TRBV12-3 or TRBV12-4 and TRBJ2-5, with 10 bases aligning to TRBD1. The junction had 9 bases not matched to a gene; V was cut back by 6 bases and J by 2 bases. This CDR3 comprises 16 residues. The CDR3 DNA reads as TGTGCCAGCAGCCCCTCCCCGGGACAGGGGCAAGAGACCCAGTACTTC. This sequence encodes CASSPSPGQGQETQYF.

The J gene is TRBJ2-6, the V gene TRBV4-2; D is perhaps TRBD1 or TRBD2 (6 bases each). Germline V gene data show CDR1 as LGHNA and CDR2 as YNFKEQ. CDR3 size: 18 residues. V was clipped by 0 bases and J by 0 bases, with 12 bases between them. CDR3 protein: CASSQELRGASGANVLTF. CDR3 sequence (DNA): TGTGCCAGCAGCCAAGAGTTGAGGGGGGCCTCTGGGGCCAACGTCCTGACTTTC.

J is TRBJ2-3 and V is TRBV6-1; D remains unclear. Germline V gene sequence: CDR1 MNHNS, CDR2 SASEGT. This CDR3 region has 12 residues. V was shortened by 4 bases and J by 5 bases, with 7 bases between the two germline ends. CDR3 residues: CASSADIDTQYF. The CDR3 DNA follows: TGTGCCAGCAGTGCGGATATAGATACGCAGTATTTT.

The chain is built from TRBV6-5 and TRBJ2-2, with D hard to call. V lost 6 bases and J lost 8, with 13 bases in between. Germline assignment: CDR1 MNHEY and CDR2 SVGAGI. The CDR3 contains 13 residues. CDR3 sequence (DNA): TGTGCCAGCAGCACACGGCCGACGGGGGAGCTGTTTTTT. Translating gives CASSTRPTGELFF.

The chain recombines TRBV4-3 with TRBJ1-4; a weak D match, TRBD1 (6 bases). V dropped 1 base and J dropped 4 bases, with 10 bases sitting between them. The germline gives CDR1 LGHNA, CDR2 YSLEER. The CDR3 length is 15 residues. Here the CDR3 reads CASSQVARGNEKLFF. Here the CDR3 DNA reads TGCGCCAGCAGCCAAGTAGCCAGGGGTAATGAAAAACTGTTTTTT.

The gene calls are TRBV19 and TRBJ1-5; D is unclear. Germline assignment: CDR1 LNHDA and CDR2 SQIVND (reference sequence). V lost 7 bases and J 6 bases, leaving 16 bases between the germline ends. The CDR3 contains 14 residues. This CDR3 is CASNGRTGGQPQHF. In DNA form, the CDR3 reads TGTGCCAGTAATGGACGTACGGGCGGTCAGCCCCAGCATTTT. Based on the CDR3 plus reference TRBV19 and TRBJ1-5, the full variable domain is DGGITQSPKYLFRKEGQNVTLSCEQNLNHDAMYWYRQDPGQGLRLIYYSQIVNDFQKGDIAEGYSVSREKKESFPLTVTSAQKNPTAFYLCASNGRTGGQPQHFGDGTRLSIL.

This chain links TRBV5-1 with TRBJ1-2; 8 positions match TRBD1. The CDR3 runs 16 residues. With V trimmed by 4 bases and J by 8 bases, 16 bases remained unmatched. The V gene's germline CDR1 is SGHRS and CDR2 YFSETQ. The chain's CDR3 is CASSPTSGQGGVGYTF. In DNA, the CDR3 is TGCGCCAGCAGCCCAACCTCAGGACAGGGAGGGGTCGGCTACACCTTC.

This clonotype occurred a few times. The CDR3 here is CASSLPGLYGYTF. In DNA form, the CDR3 reads TGCGCCAGCAGCCTCCCGGGGCTCTATGGCTACACCTTC. V gene TRBV5-1 combines with J gene TRBJ1-2; the D gene is possibly TRBD1 (5 bases). The CDR3 has 13 amino acids. Trimming cost V 4 bases and J 4 bases, with 11 bases left between them. CDR1 SGHRS and CDR2 YFSETQ come from the germline V gene.

The count of this clonotype is one. The rearrangement joins TRBV20-1 to TRBJ1-2; 7 nucleotides align to TRBD1. V shed 5 bases and J 3 bases; nucleotides not matched to a gene: 9. Per the germline V gene, CDR1 is DFQATT and CDR2 is SNEGSKA (reference sequence). This CDR3 spans 14 amino acids. The CDR3 sequence is CSAQPDRRDYGYTF. Written as DNA, the CDR3 is TGCAGTGCTCAACCGGACAGGCGTGACTATGGCTACACCTTC.

The chain carries TRBV5-4 and TRBJ2-5; D call uncertain. Trimming stripped 5 bases from V and 2 bases from J, with 10 bases between. CDR3 size: 13 residues. The germline gives CDR1 SGHNT, CDR2 YYREEE (reference sequence). The chain's CDR3 is CASRRPTQETQYF. The CDR3 DNA sequence: TGTGCCAGCAGACGGCCCACGCAAGAGACCCAGTACTTC. The full variable domain, in which reference TRBV5-4 and TRBJ2-5 provide the parts outside the CDR3, is ETGVTQSPTHLIKTRGQQVTLRCSSQSGHNTVSWYQQALGQGPQFIFQYYREEENGRGNFPPRFSGLQFPNYSSELNVNALELDDSALYLCASRRPTQETQYFGPGTRLLVL.

V and J are TRBV7-2 and TRBJ2-3, with 9 bases aligning to TRBD2. In germline, CDR1 is SGHTA, CDR2 FQGNSA. V lost 6 bases and J lost 3; bases outside the gene matches: 10. CDR3 length: 16 residues. In DNA form, the CDR3 reads TGTGCCAGCAGTCGCCGAGCGGGGGGCCGAACAGATACGCAGTATTTT. Amino acids: CASSRRAGGRTDTQYF.

The chain uses TRBV20-1 and TRBJ1-2; no clear D gene. The CDR3 contains 14 residues. Trimming removed 3 bases from V and 11 bases from J, with 22 bases in between. Looked up from germline, CDR1 is DFQATT and CDR2 is SNEGSKA (reference sequence). CDR3 nucleotide sequence: TGCAGTGCTAGCAAGGGCACAACTCCCGCTGGTTACACCTTC. It translates to CSASKGTTPAGYTF.